The clone carrying this T cell receptor beta chain was counted a few times. Antigen: not known. These data are taken from a study of T cells in Graves' hyperthyroidism and ophthalmopathy. Study-wide results and caveats: Separating ophthalmopathy from stable hyperthyroidism was achieved by a 13 V-J model.

TCR beta CDR3 regions were amplified from RNA transcripts. HTBI primers were used for first-round RT-PCR of the TCR CDR3. TCRdb reprocessed the multiplex PCR reads via MiXCR and lists one record per CDR3 protein. Among 500,000 to 800,000 distinct CDR3 sequences listed, about 45% were seen once. V lost 8 bases, J lost 6 bases, and 10 bases lay in between. Per germline, CDR1 SQVTM and CDR2 ANQGSEA. The CDR3 runs to 10 residues. The source of this sequence is an adult man with Graves' disease, either hyperthyroidism or ophthalmopathy (not recorded which). V usage is TRBV29-1 and J usage is TRBJ1-1, with a weak D call TRBD1 (6 bases). The sequencing sample was made of peripheral blood or thyroid tissue (not recorded which). The CDR3 region is CSFDRSEAFF. CDR3 DNA: TGCAGCTTCGACAGGTCTGAAGCTTTCTTT.